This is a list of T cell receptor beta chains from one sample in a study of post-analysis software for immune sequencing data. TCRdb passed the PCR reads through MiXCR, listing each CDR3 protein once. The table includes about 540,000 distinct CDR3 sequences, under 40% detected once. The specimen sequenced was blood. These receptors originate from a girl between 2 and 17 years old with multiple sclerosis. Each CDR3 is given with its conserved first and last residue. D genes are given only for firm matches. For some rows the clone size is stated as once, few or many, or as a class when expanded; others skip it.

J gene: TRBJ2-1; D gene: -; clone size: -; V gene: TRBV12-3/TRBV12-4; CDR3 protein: CASSVFNEQFF; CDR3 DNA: TGTGCCAGCAGCGTATTCAATGAGCAGTTCTTC
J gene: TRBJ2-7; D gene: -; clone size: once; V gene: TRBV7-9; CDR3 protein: CVSSVGQRAYEQYF; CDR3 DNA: TGTGTCAGCAGCGTCGGACAGCGAGCCTACGAGCAGTACTTC
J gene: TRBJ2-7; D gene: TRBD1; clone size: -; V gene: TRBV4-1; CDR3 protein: CASSQQTGNEQYF; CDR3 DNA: TGCGCCAGCAGCCAACAGACAGGGAATGAGCAGTACTTC
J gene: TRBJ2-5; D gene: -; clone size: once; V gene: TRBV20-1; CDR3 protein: CSARSPETQYF; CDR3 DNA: TGCAGTGCTAGATCGCCCGAGACCCAGTACTTC
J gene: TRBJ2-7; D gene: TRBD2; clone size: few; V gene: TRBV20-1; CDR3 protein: CSESSGTVEQYF; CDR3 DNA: TGCAGTGAGTCTAGCGGGACGGTCGAGCAGTACTTC
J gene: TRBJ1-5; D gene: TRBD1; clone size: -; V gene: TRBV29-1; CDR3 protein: CSANPGTGDNQPQHF; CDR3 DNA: TGCAGCGCCAACCCCGGGACAGGGGACAATCAGCCCCAGCATTTT
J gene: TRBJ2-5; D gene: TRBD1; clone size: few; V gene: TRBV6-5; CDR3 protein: CASSYDRGEETQYF; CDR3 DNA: TGTGCCAGCAGTTACGACAGGGGTGAGGAGACCCAGTACTTC
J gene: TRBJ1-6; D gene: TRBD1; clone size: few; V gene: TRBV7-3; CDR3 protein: CASSRTGGPNSPLHF; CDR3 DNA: TGTGCCAGCAGCCGGACAGGGGGTCCAAATTCACCCCTCCACTTT
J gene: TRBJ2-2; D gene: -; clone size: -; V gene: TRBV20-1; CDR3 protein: CSAREGTGELFF; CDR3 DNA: TGCAGTGCTAGAGAGGGGACCGGGGAGCTGTTTTTT
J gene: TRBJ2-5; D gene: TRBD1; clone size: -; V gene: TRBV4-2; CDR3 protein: CASDLGTGAPETQYF; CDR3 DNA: TGTGCCAGCGACCTAGGTACAGGGGCCCCAGAGACCCAGTACTTC
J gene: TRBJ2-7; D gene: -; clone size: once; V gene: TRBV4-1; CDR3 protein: CASSWRWPGATYEQYF; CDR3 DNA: TGCGCCAGCAGCTGGAGGTGGCCCGGGGCGACCTACGAGCAGTACTTC
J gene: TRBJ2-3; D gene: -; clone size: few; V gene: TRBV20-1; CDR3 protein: CSVSAGTDTQYF; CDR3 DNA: TGCAGTGTCTCCGCAGGCACAGATACGCAGTATTTT
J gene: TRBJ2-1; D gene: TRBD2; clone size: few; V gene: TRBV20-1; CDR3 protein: CSAPLTSGSSYNEQFF; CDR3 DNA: TGCAGTGCCCCCCTTACTAGCGGGAGCTCCTACAATGAGCAGTTCTTC